This passage covers 18 T cell receptor beta chains from one sample sequenced in a study of T cell responses to AZD1222 COVID-19 vaccine. Some clones are missing from TCRdb's copy, which holds only in-frame ones; the method was immunoSEQ multiplex PCR. Among roughly 120,000 clones, approximately 85% were seen once, and the ten largest hold approximately 1.5%. The sample was peripheral blood, taken on day 0 of AZD1222 vaccination. The receptor source for this set is an adult in good health.

The V call is TRBV7-9, the J call TRBJ1-1, with a weak D call TRBD1 (5 bases). CDR1 and CDR2 from the germline V gene are SEHNR and FQNEAQ (reference sequence). The CDR3 contains 15 residues. V was clipped by 7 bases and J by 4 bases, with 19 bases between them. CDR3 nucleotides: TGTGCCAGCAAGTCCCGAGGGCAGGGCGTCACTGAAGCTTTCTTT. This gives the protein CASKSRGQGVTEAFF.

The chain couples TRBV15 to TRBJ1-1, with a possible D match to TRBD1 (6 bases). This CDR3 has 16 amino acids. Germline V lookup: CDR1 LNHNV, CDR2 YYDKDF (reference sequence). The V end lost 1 base, the J end lost 4 bases, and 16 bases lay between the germline ends. The CDR3 nucleotides read TGTGCCACCAGCAGAGGCACAGGGTTAAGGGGCACTGAAGCTTTCTTT. Protein product: CATSRGTGLRGTEAFF.

The rearrangement links TRBV18 to TRBJ1-5; unclear D gene. CDR1 and CDR2 (germline): KGHSH, LQKENI. The CDR3 sequence is 15 residues long. V was pared by 5 bases and J by 1 base, with 12 bases between. The CDR3 nucleotides are TGTGCCAGCTCAAGGGCCCCGAGGAGCAATCAGCCCCAGCATTTT. It codes for CASSRAPRSNQPQHF.

The chain is built from TRBV14 and TRBJ2-1; D unclear. Germline values: CDR1 SGHDN, CDR2 FVKESK. V shed 0 bases and J shed 8 bases, with 8 bases lying between them. This CDR3 is built from 13 residues. The CDR3 sequence: CASSQDRFYEQFF. CDR3 DNA sequence: TGTGCCAGCAGCCAAGACAGGTTCTATGAGCAGTTCTTC.

This clone was seen a handful of times. The rearrangement joins TRBV7-2 to TRBJ1-5; D is unresolved. Per germline, CDR1 SGHTA and CDR2 FQGNSA. The CDR3 contains 13 residues. With 5 bases removed from V and 6 bases from J, the gap between germline ends came to 11 bases. The CDR3 region has the DNA TGTGCCAGCAGCGACGGGAGGAGTCAGCCCCAGCATTTT. It is translated as CASSDGRSQPQHF.

This clone was detected only once. The chain uses TRBV12-3 or TRBV12-4 and TRBJ2-7; 8 nucleotides agree with TRBD1. V shed 5 bases and J 6 bases; nucleotides not matched to a gene: 3. This CDR3 comprises 12 residues. CDR3 DNA sequence: TGTGCCAGCAGTACAGGGGGTGGCGAGCAGTACTTC. Encoded protein: CASSTGGGEQYF.

CDR3 region: CASAPTGGNEKLFF. The CDR3 bases are TGTGCCAGCGCCCCGACAGGGGGTAATGAAAAACTGTTTTTT. The J gene is TRBJ1-4, the V gene TRBV5-5; 9 bases align to TRBD1. Germline CDR1 and CDR2: SGHKS and YYEKEE (reference sequence). The length of the CDR3 is 14 residues. V trimming: 7 bases; J trimming: 4 bases; junction bases outside the gene matches: 5.

The chain combines TRBV11-2 with TRBJ2-1; the D gene is possibly TRBD2 (6 bases). Trimming stripped 4 bases from V and 9 bases from J, with 13 bases between. The CDR3 loop spans 13 amino acids. Germline V lookup: CDR1 SGHAT, CDR2 FQNNGV. Here the CDR3 DNA reads TGTGCCAGCAGCTCCAGACTAGAAGGTGAGCAGTTCTTC. This translates into CASSSRLEGEQFF.

The chain recombines TRBV14 with TRBJ2-1; D is uncertain. Germline V gene lookup returns CDR1 SGHDN and CDR2 FVKESK. The CDR3 sequence is 16 residues long. With 0 bases removed from V and 0 bases from J, the gap between germline ends came to 9 bases. The CDR3 DNA sequence: TGTGCCAGCAGCCAAGAAACCTACCGCTCCTACAATGAGCAGTTCTTC. It encodes CASSQETYRSYNEQFF.

This chain connects TRBV7-2 to TRBJ1-5; no clear D. Deletions cut 3 bases from V and 3 bases from J, with 12 bases between. Germline CDR1 SGHTA, CDR2 FQGNSA. The CDR3 is made up of 15 amino acids. The CDR3 here is CASSFGLNPNQPQHF. CDR3 in DNA: TGTGCCAGCAGCTTCGGCCTCAACCCCAATCAGCCCCAGCATTTT. The full variable domain, completed using reference TRBV7-2 and TRBJ1-5, is GAGVSQSPSNKVTEKGKDVELRCDPISGHTALYWYRQSLGQGLEFLIYFQGNSAPDKSGLPSDRFSAERTGGSVSTLTIQRTQQEDSAVYLCASSFGLNPNQPQHFGDGTRLSIL.

V usage is TRBV5-1 and J usage is TRBJ1-6; 7 positions agree with TRBD1. The trim removed 2 bases at V and 7 bases at J, leaving 3 bases unmatched. The germline gives CDR1 SGHRS, CDR2 YFSETQ. CDR3 size: 14 residues. CDR3 region: CASSFWDSNSPLHF. The DNA of the CDR3 is TGCGCCAGCAGCTTCTGGGACAGCAATTCACCCCTCCACTTT.

V gene TRBV3-1 (or the pseudogene TRBV3-2) combines with J gene TRBJ1-2, with TRBD1 matching over 11 bases. V lost 4 bases, J lost 2 bases, and 0 bases stayed unmatched. Germline CDR1 and CDR2: LGHDT and YNNKEL (reference sequence). This CDR3 region has 14 residues. CDR3 sequence (DNA): TGTGCCAGCAGCCGGGACAGGGGGAACTATGGCTACACCTTC. Protein: CASSRDRGNYGYTF.

The V gene is TRBV7-9, the J gene TRBJ1-1, with TRBD1 matching over 7 bases. Per germline, CDR1 SEHNR and CDR2 FQNEAQ (reference sequence). CDR3 length equals 15 residues. The junction had 6 bases not matched to a gene; V was cut back by 4 bases and J by 1 base. The CDR3 DNA follows: TGTGCCAGCAGCTCAAGAGGGACAGAGAACACTGAAGCTTTCTTT. It is translated as CASSSRGTENTEAFF.

For the CDR3, the DNA is TGTGCCAGCAGTTTGGGAGGGTCGAAGCCCCAGCATTTT. It is translated as CASSLGGSKPQHF. The chain employs TRBV27 and TRBJ1-5; no firm D call. V was pared by 3 bases and J by 8 bases, with 11 bases between. The CDR3 runs to 13 residues. Germline CDR1 is MNHEY and CDR2 is SMNVEV (reference sequence).

The chain employs TRBV11-3 and TRBJ2-1; 8 bases are shared with TRBD2. Germline CDR1 is SGHNT and CDR2 is YENEEA. The CDR3 is 20 residues long. Losses at the gene ends were 3 bases for V and 0 bases for J; bases not matched to a gene: 16. Written as DNA, the CDR3 is TGTGCCAGCAGCTTGGGTAGCGGGGCTAGCGGGCCATACTCCTACAATGAGCAGTTCTTC. This encodes CASSLGSGASGPYSYNEQFF.

The chain uses TRBV7-8 and TRBJ1-6; 7 bases map to TRBD1. Germline CDR1 and CDR2: SGHVS and FQNEAQ. The CDR3 covers 18 residues. The junction had 13 bases not matched to a gene; V was cut back by 1 base and J by 7 bases. DNA for the CDR3: TGTGCCAGCAGCTTAGAAGGTGGTGGGACAGATCTAAATTCACCCCTCCACTTT. Its protein product is CASSLEGGGTDLNSPLHF.

CDR3 DNA: TGCGCCAGCAGCAAGGACAGGGCCCTGAACACTGAAGCTTTCTTT. Protein: CASSKDRALNTEAFF. The rearrangement links TRBV5-1 to TRBJ1-1; 8 positions agree with TRBD1. After removal of 4 bases from V and 0 bases from J, the junction contained 5 bases not matched to a gene. The CDR3 sequence is 15 residues long. Germline lookup yields CDR1 SGHRS and CDR2 YFSETQ.

V gene TRBV2 combines with J gene TRBJ1-1; D gene unclear. CDR3 length equals 14 residues. V lost 10 bases and J 2 bases, leaving 17 bases between the germline ends. CDR1 is SNHLY and CDR2 is FYNNEI in the germline V gene. CDR3 protein: CATPTLELNTEAFF. CDR3 bases: TGTGCCACACCTACACTAGAATTAAACACTGAAGCTTTCTTT.